A selection of T cell receptor beta chains follows, all from one sample in a study of shared clonotypes between healthy human individuals. Clones were sequenced by immunoSEQ multiplex PCR, and TCRdb holds only the in-frame ones, with some missing. The data hold 330,000 or so clones, with 74% observed a single time. Specimen: memory CD4+ T cells sorted from blood. The receptors were sampled from a young man in good health. Both conserved end residues are part of each CDR3. A D gene is named only where the DNA matches it firmly. Clone size is stated in some rows and not others, as once, few, many or a class when expanded.

v_gene	d_gene	abundance	j_gene	CDR3nt	CDR3aa
TRBV5-1	TRBD2	.	TRBJ2-1	TGCGCCAGCAGCTTGGAGGGGCGGGAGGGCCCCTACAATGAGCAGTTCTTC	CASSLEGREGPYNEQFF
TRBV11-3	.	.	TRBJ1-1	TGTGCCAGCAGCTTAGTCGGGGGAACGAACACTGAAGCTTTCTTT	CASSLVGGTNTEAFF
TRBV5-1	.	.	TRBJ1-3	TGCGCCAGCAGCTTGGGGGCAACCCCTGGAAACACCATATATTTT	CASSLGATPGNTIYF
TRBV18	TRBD2	once	TRBJ2-3	TGTGCCACCAAGACGACTAGCGGCACAGATACGCAGTATTTT	CATKTTSGTDTQYF
TRBV29-1	.	.	TRBJ2-1	TGCAGCGTTGAGGAGCTGGATCAGTTCTTC	CSVEELDQFF
TRBV6-5	.	many	TRBJ1-4	TGTGCCAGCAGTAATCAGGGGAGGGAAAAACTGTTTTTT	CASSNQGREKLFF
TRBV5-1	TRBD1	.	TRBJ1-2	TGCGCCAGCAGCTTCGGGACAGGGGTGAACTATGGCTACACCTTC	CASSFGTGVNYGYTF
TRBV6-1	.	.	TRBJ2-2	TGTGCCAGCAGTGAAGCGAAGGTTACAACCGGGGAGCTGTTTTTT	CASSEAKVTTGELFF
TRBV7-8	.	.	TRBJ2-5	TGTGCCAGCAGCGCAGGGGCATCGGAGACCCAGTACTTC	CASSAGASETQYF
TRBV29-1	TRBD2	.	TRBJ2-1	TGCAGCGTCTCTAGCGGGAGGAACTACAATGAGCAGTTCTTC	CSVSSGRNYNEQFF
TRBV29-1	TRBD2	.	TRBJ2-5	TGCAGCGTTGGGACTAGCGGGAGGTGGAAGACCCAGTACTTC	CSVGTSGRWKTQYF
TRBV11-3	.	.	TRBJ2-2	TGTGCCAGCAGCTTTTCGGTAGCGCCGAACACCGGGGAGCTGTTTTTT	CASSFSVAPNTGELFF
TRBV11-2	.	.	TRBJ2-5	TGTGCCAGCAGCTTAGGCGGACTCAGGCAAGAGACCCAGTACTTC	CASSLGGLRQETQYF
TRBV5-4	.	.	TRBJ2-2	TGTGCCAGCAGGAGGGGACTGAATACGAACACCGGGGAGCTGTTTTTT	CASRRGLNTNTGELFF
TRBV6-1	.	few	TRBJ2-3	TGTGCCAGCAGTGGATATTCTTTAGTGACAGATACGCAGTATTTT	CASSGYSLVTDTQYF
TRBV25-1	TRBD2	.	TRBJ2-1	TGTGCCAGCAGTGGTCTGCCGACTAGCGGGAGGTACAATGAGCAGTTCTTC	CASSGLPTSGRYNEQFF
TRBV14	.	.	TRBJ2-5	TGTGCCAGCAGCCAAGTTCGGGGAATCCAAGAGACCCAGTACTTC	CASSQVRGIQETQYF
TRBV29-1	.	.	TRBJ2-1	TGCAGCGTTGGGGGGATCGGTGAGCAGTTCTTC	CSVGGIGEQFF
TRBV20-1	.	.	TRBJ1-1	TGCAGTGCCGTGGGTAATGAAGCTTTCTTT	CSAVGNEAFF
TRBV19	TRBD1	.	TRBJ1-4	TGTGCCAGTAGACCGGGCGGCAGGGGGCTTGAAAAACTGTTTTTT	CASRPGGRGLEKLFF
TRBV6-6	.	few	TRBJ2-2	TGTGCCAGCAGCACACCTGACACCGGGGAGCTGTTTTTT	CASSTPDTGELFF
TRBV30	TRBD1	.	TRBJ1-2	TGTGCCTGGAGCCAAGGGACAGGGCTCGGCTACACCTTC	CAWSQGTGLGYTF
TRBV28	TRBD2	.	TRBJ2-5	TGTGCCAGCAGGTCTAGCGGGAAGGCCCAGTACTTC	CASRSSGKAQYF
TRBV2	.	.	TRBJ2-3	TGTGCCAGCAGTGTCGCCACCACAGATACGCAGTATTTT	CASSVATTDTQYF
TRBV2	TRBD2	.	TRBJ2-7	TGTGCCAGCAGTGGACTAGCGGGAGGTCGATACGAGCAGTACTTC	CASSGLAGGRYEQYF
TRBV7-2	.	many	TRBJ2-1	TGTGCCAGCAGCTTAAGGAGCCCTAGAGGGACTTACAATGAGCAGTTCTTC	CASSLRSPRGTYNEQFF
TRBV18	.	.	TRBJ2-3	TGTGCCAGCTCACCGTTGGGGCCTCCCCCAAGCACAGATACGCAGTATTTT	CASSPLGPPPSTDTQYF
TRBV27	.	.	TRBJ2-1	TGTGCCAGCAGTTTAAGTACCGACCAGGACAATGAGCAGTTCTTC	CASSLSTDQDNEQFF
TRBV5-1	.	.	TRBJ2-5	TGCGCCAGCAGCTTAGTATCTAGAATCCAAGAGACCCAGTACTTC	CASSLVSRIQETQYF
TRBV6-1	TRBD1	.	TRBJ2-2	TGTGCCGCGGGACAGGGGCCCGGGGAGCTGTTTTTT	CAAGQGPGELFF
TRBV21-1	.	.	TRBJ2-5	TGTGCCAGCAGCAAACGAGAGACCCAGTACTTC	CASSKRETQYF
TRBV29-1	.	.	TRBJ2-5	TGCAGCGCCCTGGGGCAGGGACGGGAGACCCAGTACTTC	CSALGQGRETQYF
TRBV18	.	.	TRBJ1-1	TGTGCCAGCTCACCCCAAGTAATGAACACTGAAGCTTTCTTT	CASSPQVMNTEAFF
TRBV28	.	.	TRBJ1-3	TGTGCCAGCGAGGGGCAGGACGCTGGAAACACCATATATTTT	CASEGQDAGNTIYF
TRBV30	.	few	TRBJ1-5	TGTGCCTGGAGTGTAAAACAGCCCAATCAGCCCCAGCATTTT	CAWSVKQPNQPQHF
TRBV5-6	.	.	TRBJ1-2	TGTGCCAGCAGCTGGGTGACAAGGAACTATGGCTACACCTTC	CASSWVTRNYGYTF
TRBV18	TRBD2	few	TRBJ2-2	TGTGCCAGCTCACCTCCGGGACTAGCGGGAGGTACCGGGGAGCTGTTTTTT	CASSPPGLAGGTGELFF